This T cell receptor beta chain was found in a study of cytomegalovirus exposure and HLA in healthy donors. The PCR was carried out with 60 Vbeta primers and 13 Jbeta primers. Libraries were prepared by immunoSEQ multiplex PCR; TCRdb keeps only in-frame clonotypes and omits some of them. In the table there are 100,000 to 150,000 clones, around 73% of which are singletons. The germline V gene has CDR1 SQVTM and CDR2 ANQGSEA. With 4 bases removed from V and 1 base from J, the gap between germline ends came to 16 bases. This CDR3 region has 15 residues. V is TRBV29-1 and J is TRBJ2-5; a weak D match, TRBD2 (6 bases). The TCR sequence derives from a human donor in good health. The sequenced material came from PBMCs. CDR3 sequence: CSVGRQAGTQETQYF. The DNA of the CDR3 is TGCAGCGTTGGACGCCAGGCGGGAACCCAAGAGACCCAGTACTTC.